Included here is one T cell receptor (beta chain) sequence, with context. Produced via immunoSEQ multiplex PCR; TCRdb's table is partial and in-frame only. The sample records 150,000 to 200,000 clones, roughly 89% being singletons. The sample belongs to a study of blood T cell repertoires in COVID-19. CDR3 length equals 15 residues. The J segment lost 0 bases and the V segment lost 4 bases, leaving 3 bases of the junction unmatched. Germline V lookup: CDR1 SEHNR, CDR2 FQNEAQ (reference sequence). The chain recombines TRBV7-9 with TRBJ2-3, with 8 nucleotides matching TRBD2. The specimen was peripheral blood. The sequence was collected from a middle-aged man with acute or convalescent COVID-19. In nucleotides, the CDR3 is TGTGCCAGCAGCTCTACGGGGGGGAGCACAGATACGCAGTATTTT. Encoded protein: CASSSTGGSTDTQYF.